The rows below give T cell receptor beta chains drawn from one sample of a study of siplizumab effects on memory and regulatory T cells. No antigens are known for them. Profiled with immunoSEQ multiplex PCR; TCRdb holds only in-frame clones, not every one. This sample has 10,000 to 15,000 clones, with 45% to 50% found just once. The sample was CFSE-low (dividing) CD8+ T cells sorted from an allogeneic mixed lymphocyte reaction. The source is a human donor in good health; the cells came from an allogeneic mixed lymphocyte reaction. Some clones in this sample may be carry-over from other donors' samples. CDR3s include the opening cysteine and the closing phenylalanine or tryptophan. The order of the fields is CDR3 protein, CDR3 DNA, V gene, J gene, clone size, CDR3 length, D gene. A D gene is named only where the DNA matches it firmly. Rows give clone size only sometimes, using once, few, many, or a class for an expanded clone.

CASSQGNREAHTQYF	TGCGCCAGCAGCCAAGGTAACAGGGAGGCCCACACGCAGTACTTC	TRBV4-1	TRBJ2-7	many	15	NA
CASSQGQSYEQYF	TGTGCCAGCAGTCAAGGACAGTCCTACGAGCAGTACTTC	TRBV13	TRBJ2-7	few	13	NA
CASSFLGPTGPFYEQYF	TGTGCCAGCAGTTTCCTGGGTCCGACAGGCCCATTCTACGAGCAGTACTTC	TRBV27	TRBJ2-7	few	17	NA
CASSLEGESQPQHF	TGCGCCAGCAGCTTAGAAGGGGAGAGTCAGCCCCAGCATTTT	TRBV4-1	TRBJ1-5	NA	14	NA
CASGLIRSGGPDTNEQFF	TGTGCTAGTGGTTTGATTAGGAGCGGCGGGCCTGATACAAATGAGCAGTTCTTC	TRBV12-5	TRBJ2-1	NA	18	NA
CASSPGTGNYEQYF	TGTGCCAGTAGTCCCGGGACAGGGAACTACGAGCAGTACTTC	TRBV19	TRBJ2-7	medium-sized	14	TRBD1
CASSQEMARPEAFF	TGCGCCAGCAGCCAAGAAATGGCCAGGCCTGAAGCTTTCTTT	TRBV4-1	TRBJ1-1	few	14	NA
CASSLDRGLLTEAFF	TGCGCCAGCAGCTTGGACAGGGGGCTCCTTACTGAAGCTTTCTTT	TRBV5-1	TRBJ1-1	NA	15	TRBD1
CASSMSSGNEQFF	TGTGCCAGTAGTATGTCAAGTGGGAATGAGCAGTTCTTC	TRBV19	TRBJ2-1	NA	13	NA
CASSSPLTGQETQYF	TGCGCCAGCAGCTCTCCATTGACGGGCCAAGAGACCCAGTACTTC	TRBV5-1	TRBJ2-5	NA	15	NA
CASSFMGEKTQYF	TGTGCCAGCAGTTTTATGGGGGAAAAGACCCAGTACTTC	TRBV6-5	TRBJ2-5	few	13	NA
CASTRRTDGNTIYF	TGTGCCAGCACCCGAAGGACTGATGGAAACACCATATATTTT	TRBV14	TRBJ1-3	many	14	NA
CASSLAGLLSTDTQYF	TGTGCCAGCAGCTTAGCGGGCTTACTTAGCACAGATACGCAGTATTTT	TRBV7-6	TRBJ2-3	few	16	NA
CASSPGILETQYF	TGTGCCAGCAGTCCCGGGATCCTAGAGACCCAGTACTTC	TRBV27	TRBJ2-5	few	13	NA
CSVEGDRPPNYGYTF	TGCAGCGTGGAGGGGGACAGGCCCCCTAACTATGGCTACACCTTC	TRBV29-1	TRBJ1-2	NA	15	TRBD1
CASIRNTEAFF	TGTGCCAGCATTAGAAACACTGAAGCTTTCTTT	TRBV6-5	TRBJ1-1	NA	11	NA
CASSAAPGLINEQYF	TGTGCCAGCAGCGCCGCGCCAGGGTTAATCAACGAGCAGTACTTC	TRBV6-5	TRBJ2-7	few	15	NA
CASSHLPGQGGYEQYF	TGCGCCAGCAGCCACCTTCCGGGACAGGGTGGATACGAGCAGTACTTC	TRBV4-1	TRBJ2-7	few	16	TRBD1
CATTPTRTLNYGYTF	TGCGCCACTACACCGACCAGGACACTCAACTATGGCTACACCTTC	TRBV4-1	TRBJ1-2	NA	15	NA
CASSSGTGRGDEQFF	TGCGCCAGCAGCTCCGGGACAGGGAGGGGGGATGAGCAGTTCTTC	TRBV5-1	TRBJ2-1	NA	15	TRBD1
CASSRGLSKGYTF	TGTGCCAGCAGTAGGGGTCTATCGAAGGGCTACACCTTC	TRBV2	TRBJ1-2	few	13	NA
CASNPWAGTEAFF	TGTGCCAGCAATCCCTGGGCGGGCACTGAAGCTTTCTTT	TRBV6-5	TRBJ1-1	NA	13	NA
CASSQRQDTGELFF	TGCGCCAGCAGCCAAAGACAGGACACCGGGGAGCTGTTTTTT	TRBV4-1	TRBJ2-2	NA	14	NA
CASTWGRKEETQYF	TGTGCCAGCACATGGGGCAGAAAGGAAGAGACCCAGTACTTC	TRBV6-6	TRBJ2-5	NA	14	NA
CASSSTGGAYEQYF	TGTGCCAGCAGCTCGACTGGGGGCGCCTACGAGCAGTACTTC	TRBV7-3	TRBJ2-7	NA	14	NA
CASSFIGPTRDREYF	TGTGCCAGCAGTTTTATTGGGCCGACGCGGGACAGGGAGTACTTC	TRBV27	TRBJ2-7	NA	15	TRBD1
CASSLSGSGFNEQFF	TGTGCCAGCAGTCTTAGCGGGAGTGGATTCAATGAGCAGTTCTTC	TRBV27	TRBJ2-1	NA	15	TRBD2
CASSGLAGTYEQYF	TGTGCCAGCAGCGGACTAGCGGGAACCTACGAGCAGTACTTC	TRBV7-6	TRBJ2-7	few	14	TRBD2
CASNTQGRLNTEAFF	TGTGCCAGCAATACACAGGGCCGGCTGAACACTGAAGCTTTCTTT	TRBV6-5	TRBJ1-1	NA	15	NA
CASSLKFSAYEQYF	TGCGCCAGCAGCCTAAAGTTCAGTGCCTACGAGCAGTACTTC	TRBV4-1	TRBJ2-7	NA	14	NA
CASSFLRGGMNTEAFF	TGTGCCAGCAGTTTTTTGAGGGGAGGAATGAACACTGAAGCTTTCTTT	TRBV27	TRBJ1-1	NA	16	NA
CASSVEGDYNEQFF	TGTGCCAGCAGCGTAGAGGGCGATTACAATGAGCAGTTCTTC	TRBV9	TRBJ2-1	few	14	NA
CASSPGSYNEQFF	TGTGCCAGCAGCCCGGGATCCTACAATGAGCAGTTCTTC	TRBV7-9	TRBJ2-1	NA	13	NA
CASSSRPVVYTF	TGTGCCAGCAGCTCCCGACCAGTCGTCTACACCTTC	TRBV7-9	TRBJ1-2	NA	12	NA
CASTSSRPDYEQYF	TGTGCCAGCACCTCTTCAAGGCCCGACTACGAGCAGTACTTC	TRBV27	TRBJ2-7	once	14	NA
CSVYRDRSYEQYF	TGCAGCGTTTACCGGGACAGATCATACGAGCAGTACTTC	TRBV29-1	TRBJ2-7	NA	13	TRBD1
CASSDMGMDYGYTF	TGTGCCAGCAGCGACATGGGGATGGACTATGGCTACACCTTC	TRBV6-1	TRBJ1-2	many	14	NA
CASSIGATTSETQYF	TGTGCCAGCAGTATAGGGGCCACGACCTCGGAGACCCAGTACTTC	TRBV2	TRBJ2-5	once	15	NA
CASTGLAGHGDEQFF	TGCGCCAGCACCGGACTAGCGGGGCACGGAGATGAGCAGTTCTTC	TRBV4-1	TRBJ2-1	few	15	TRBD2
CASSVGQGDTIYF	TGTGCCAGCAGCGTGGGACAGGGGGACACCATATATTTT	TRBV9	TRBJ1-3	medium-sized	13	TRBD1
CASKLAGGPFNEQFF	TGTGCCAGTAAGCTAGCGGGAGGGCCTTTTAATGAGCAGTTCTTC	TRBV19	TRBJ2-1	NA	15	TRBD2
CASSSGLAGVWNEQFF	TGTGCTAGCAGCTCCGGACTAGCGGGAGTTTGGAATGAGCAGTTCTTC	TRBV7-7	TRBJ2-1	few	16	TRBD2
CASRASGTFYEQYF	TGTGCCAGCAGGGCTAGCGGGACCTTCTACGAGCAGTACTTC	TRBV27	TRBJ2-7	NA	14	TRBD2
CASSLGTGGPNNEQFF	TGTGCCAGCTCACTAGGGACAGGGGGTCCTAACAATGAGCAGTTCTTC	TRBV18	TRBJ2-1	NA	16	TRBD1
CASSIGSGSEQYF	TGTGCCAGTAGTATAGGATCGGGTTCCGAGCAGTACTTC	TRBV19	TRBJ2-7	NA	13	NA
CASSALGSGYNEQFF	TGCGCCAGCAGCGCCTTAGGGAGCGGCTACAATGAGCAGTTCTTC	TRBV5-1	TRBJ2-1	NA	15	NA
CASSLGVDTQYF	TGTGCCAGCAGCTTAGGGGTAGATACGCAGTATTTT	TRBV13	TRBJ2-3	few	12	NA
CAISDSGLNTGELFF	TGTGCCATCAGTGACTCGGGACTTAACACCGGGGAGCTGTTTTTT	TRBV10-3	TRBJ2-2	NA	15	NA
CASSQLAAPSFDNEQFF	TGTGCCAGCAGTCAATTAGCGGCACCGTCCTTCGACAATGAGCAGTTCTTC	TRBV27	TRBJ2-1	NA	17	NA
CASSFGTTYEQYF	TGTGCCAGCAGTTTTGGGACAACCTACGAGCAGTACTTC	TRBV27	TRBJ2-7	NA	13	NA
CASSTYREYEQYF	TGTGCCAGTAGTACATACAGGGAATACGAGCAGTACTTC	TRBV19	TRBJ2-7	medium-sized	13	NA
CASTAGPGAVAFF	TGTGCCAGTACCGCTGGGCCCGGAGCTGTAGCTTTCTTT	TRBV19	TRBJ1-1	NA	13	NA